Below, 9 T cell receptor beta chains from the same sample are listed, as sequenced in a study of blood T cell repertoires in COVID-19. Method: immunoSEQ multiplex PCR; TCRdb's copy keeps in-frame clones and lacks some. The table has a few hundred thousand clones, around 89% seen once. Sequenced sample: PBMCs or T cells enriched from blood (not recorded which). These receptors were obtained from a woman in her thirties or forties who had recovered from COVID-19.

The chain uses TRBV15 and TRBJ2-5, with a possible D match to TRBD1 (5 bases). The length of the CDR3 is 13 residues. V lost 4 bases to trimming and J lost 7 bases, with 13 bases between them. Germline V gene data show CDR1 as LNHNV and CDR2 as YYDKDF (reference sequence). CDR3 sequence: CATSMDTYGTQYF. In DNA, the CDR3 is TGTGCCACCAGCATGGACACCTACGGGACCCAGTACTTC.

In its sample, this clone was seen a few times. V and J are TRBV6-6 and TRBJ2-5; 7 positions agree with TRBD2. Per germline, CDR1 MNHNY and CDR2 SVGAGI (reference sequence). The CDR3 extends over 17 amino acids. V was clipped by 5 bases and J by 2 bases; unmatched bases: 14. The CDR3 DNA reads TGTGCCAGCAGTCACGCCCGGGGACTACGATATCAAGAGACCCAGTACTTC. Protein product: CASSHARGLRYQETQYF.

This chain uses TRBV7-8 with TRBJ2-1; D perhaps matches TRBD2 (5 bases). V lost 4 bases to trimming and J lost 6 bases, with 13 bases between them. CDR1 and CDR2 from the germline V gene are SGHVS and FQNEAQ. The CDR3 contains 14 residues. For the CDR3, the DNA is TGTGCCAGCAGCTCCCTGGGGAGACTCAATGAGCAGTTCTTC. Protein product: CASSSLGRLNEQFF.

The chain combines TRBV24-1 with TRBJ2-5; 10 bases are a match to TRBD1. The CDR3 length is 15 residues. The germline V gene encodes CDR1 KGHDR and CDR2 SFDVKD. Germline trimming cut 3 bases from V and 2 bases from J; bases unmatched to any gene: 2. This CDR3 is CATSDGDRGQETQYF. CDR3 nucleotide sequence: TGTGCCACCAGTGATGGGGACAGGGGACAAGAGACCCAGTACTTC.

The gene calls are TRBV28 and TRBJ2-1; TRBD1 might be the D (6 bases). Germline CDR1 is MDHEN and CDR2 is SYDVKM. Trimming removed 5 bases from V and 4 bases from J, with 9 bases in between. This CDR3 is 13 amino acids long. In DNA form, the CDR3 reads TGTGCCAGCAGTCTTACAGGGTACAATGAGCAGTTCTTC. Translating gives CASSLTGYNEQFF.

V is TRBV7-3 and J is TRBJ2-1; 8 bases agree with TRBD1. From germline, CDR1 is SGHTA and CDR2 FQGTGA. With V trimmed by 1 base and J by 2 bases, 7 bases remained unmatched. The CDR3 spans 17 residues. The CDR3 coding sequence is TGTGCCAGCAGCTTAATTTCAGGGGGCAACACCTACAATGAGCAGTTCTTC. As protein: CASSLISGGNTYNEQFF.

This clone was seen at least ten times. The chain joins TRBV30 to TRBJ1-6; TRBD1 matches 8 bases. This CDR3 has 13 amino acids. CDR1 and CDR2 from the germline V gene are GTSNPN and SVGIG (reference sequence). V shed 5 bases, J shed 7 bases, and the junction held 4 bases outside the gene matches. The CDR3 DNA sequence: TGTGCCTGGGCGGGACAGGCGAATTCACCCCTCCACTTT. The encoded protein is CAWAGQANSPLHF.

The rearrangement joins TRBV7-2 to TRBJ2-6, with 10 nucleotides matching TRBD1. CDR1 and CDR2 (germline): SGHTA, FQGNSA. The length of the CDR3 is 18 residues. J was trimmed by 1 base and V by 5 bases; bases with no gene match: 8. In DNA form, the CDR3 reads TGTGCCAGCAGCGCTCGGGACAGGGGTCAATCTGGGGCCAACGTCCTGACTTTC. It encodes CASSARDRGQSGANVLTF.

The rearrangement joins TRBV13 to TRBJ2-7; 15 bases are shared with TRBD2. The CDR3 sequence is 17 residues long. From germline, CDR1 is PRHDT and CDR2 FYEKMQ (reference sequence). J lost 0 bases, V lost 4 bases, and 4 bases had no gene match. The CDR3 is CASSWTSGGESSYEQYF. Here the CDR3 DNA reads TGTGCCAGCAGCTGGACTAGCGGGGGGGAGAGCTCCTACGAGCAGTACTTC.